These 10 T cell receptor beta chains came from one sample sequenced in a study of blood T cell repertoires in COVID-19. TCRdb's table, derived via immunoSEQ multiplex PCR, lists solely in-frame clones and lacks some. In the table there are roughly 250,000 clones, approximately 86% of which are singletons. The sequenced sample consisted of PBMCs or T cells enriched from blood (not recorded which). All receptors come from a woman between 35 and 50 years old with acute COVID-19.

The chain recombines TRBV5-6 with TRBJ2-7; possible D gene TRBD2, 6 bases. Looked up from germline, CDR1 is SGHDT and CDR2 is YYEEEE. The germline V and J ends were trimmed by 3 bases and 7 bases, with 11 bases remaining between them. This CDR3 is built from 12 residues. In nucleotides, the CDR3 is TGTGCCAGCAGCTCCAGGGCGGGGGAGCAGTACTTC. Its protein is CASSSRAGEQYF.

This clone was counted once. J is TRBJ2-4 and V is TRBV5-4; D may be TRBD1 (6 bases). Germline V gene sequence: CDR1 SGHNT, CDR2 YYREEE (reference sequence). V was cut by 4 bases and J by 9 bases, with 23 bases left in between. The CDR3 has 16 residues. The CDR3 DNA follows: TGTGCCAGCAGCCTGGGACACCCCGAACTCAGTAGCATTCAGTACTTC. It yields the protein CASSLGHPELSSIQYF.

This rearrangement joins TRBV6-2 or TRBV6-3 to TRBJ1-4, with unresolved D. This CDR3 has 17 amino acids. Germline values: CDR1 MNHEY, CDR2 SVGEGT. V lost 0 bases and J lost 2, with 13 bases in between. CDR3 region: CASSYSDPGATNEKLFF. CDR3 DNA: TGTGCCAGCAGTTACTCAGACCCCGGAGCTACTAATGAAAAACTGTTTTTT.

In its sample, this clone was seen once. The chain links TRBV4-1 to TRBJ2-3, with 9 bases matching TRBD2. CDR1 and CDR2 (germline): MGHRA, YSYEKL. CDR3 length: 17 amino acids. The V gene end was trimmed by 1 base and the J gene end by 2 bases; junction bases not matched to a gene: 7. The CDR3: CASSQGAAGGTTDTQYF. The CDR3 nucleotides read TGCGCCAGCAGCCAAGGGGCAGCGGGAGGAACCACAGATACGCAGTATTTT.

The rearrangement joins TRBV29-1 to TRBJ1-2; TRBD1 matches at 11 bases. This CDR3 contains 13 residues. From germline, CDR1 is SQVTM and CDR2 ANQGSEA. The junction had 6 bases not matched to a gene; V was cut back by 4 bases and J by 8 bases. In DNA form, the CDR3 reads TGCAGCGTTGCTTGGACAGGGGGCTTGGGCTACACCTTC. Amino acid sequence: CSVAWTGGLGYTF.

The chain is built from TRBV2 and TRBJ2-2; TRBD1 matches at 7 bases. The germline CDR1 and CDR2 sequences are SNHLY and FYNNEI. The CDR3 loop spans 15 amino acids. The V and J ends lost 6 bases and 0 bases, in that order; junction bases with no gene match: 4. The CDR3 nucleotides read TGTGCCAGCAGAGCAACAGGGGCGAACACCGGGGAGCTGTTTTTT. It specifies CASRATGANTGELFF.

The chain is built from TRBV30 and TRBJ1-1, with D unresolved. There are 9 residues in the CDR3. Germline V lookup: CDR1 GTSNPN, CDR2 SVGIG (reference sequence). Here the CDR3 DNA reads TGTGCGGGAGGCGTGAGCGCTTTCTTT. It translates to CAGGVSAFF.

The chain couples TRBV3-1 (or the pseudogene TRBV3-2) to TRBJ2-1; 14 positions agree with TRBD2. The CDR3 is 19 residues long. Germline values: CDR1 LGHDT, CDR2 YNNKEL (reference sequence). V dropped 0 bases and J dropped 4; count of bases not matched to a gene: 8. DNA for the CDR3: TGTGCCAGCAGCCAAGATCCCGGACTAGCGGGAGGACGGTACAATGAGCAGTTCTTC. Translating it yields CASSQDPGLAGGRYNEQFF.

The CDR3 DNA is TGTGCCAGCAGCTTAGTAAGCGGCAGCAATCAGCCCCAGCATTTT. Its translation is CASSLVSGSNQPQHF. V gene TRBV7-2 combines with J gene TRBJ1-5; D remains ambiguous. V lost 1 base and J lost 1, with 8 bases in between. Germline V gives CDR1 SGHTA, CDR2 FQGNSA. This CDR3 region has 15 residues.

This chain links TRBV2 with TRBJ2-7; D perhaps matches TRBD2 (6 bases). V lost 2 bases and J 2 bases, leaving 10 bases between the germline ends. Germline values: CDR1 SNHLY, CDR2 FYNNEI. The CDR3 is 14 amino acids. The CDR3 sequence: CASSELGGPYEQYF. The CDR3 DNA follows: TGTGCCAGCAGTGAATTGGGGGGACCCTACGAGCAGTACTTC.